The present entry profiles one TCR beta chain with its context. Its antigen is as yet unknown. Germline CDR1 is SQVTM and CDR2 is ANQGSEA. V was cut by 2 bases and J by 5 bases, with 24 bases left in between. CDR3 length: 17 amino acids. Version v3.0 of the immunoSEQ assay was performed at survey level. TCRdb's table, derived via immunoSEQ multiplex PCR, lists solely in-frame clones and lacks some. The data contain around 40,000 clones, roughly nine tenths of them singletons. This specimen belongs to a study of long-term antiretroviral therapy in people with HIV. Study conclusions and caveats: Diversity remained lower than transplant donor controls, even though it increased after ART.

The sample consisted of unsorted PBMCs, taken 0.1 years before starting antiretroviral therapy. J is TRBJ2-5 and V is TRBV29-1, with D possibly being TRBD1 or TRBD2 (6 bases each). The clonotype was recovered from a woman between 50 and 59 years old with HIV. CDR3 loop: CSVERKGGRTVGETQYF. CDR3 sequence (DNA): TGCAGCGTTGAAAGAAAGGGGGGTAGGACGGTCGGCGAGACCCAGTACTTC.